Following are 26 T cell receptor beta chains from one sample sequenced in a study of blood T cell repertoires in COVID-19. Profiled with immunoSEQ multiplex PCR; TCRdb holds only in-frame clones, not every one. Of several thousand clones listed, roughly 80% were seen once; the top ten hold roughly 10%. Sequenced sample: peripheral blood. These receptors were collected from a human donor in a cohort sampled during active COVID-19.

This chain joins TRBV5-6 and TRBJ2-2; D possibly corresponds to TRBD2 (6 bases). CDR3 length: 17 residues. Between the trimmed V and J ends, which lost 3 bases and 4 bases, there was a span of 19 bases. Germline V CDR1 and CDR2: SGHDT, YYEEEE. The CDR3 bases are TGTGCCAGCAGCTCGAACCTGGCTAGCGTTGGCACCGGGGAGCTGTTTTTT. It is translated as CASSSNLASVGTGELFF. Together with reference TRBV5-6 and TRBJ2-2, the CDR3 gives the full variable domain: DAGVTQSPTHLIKTRGQQVTLRCSPKSGHDTVSWYQQALGQGPQFIFQYYEEEERQRGNFPDRFSGHQFPNYSSELNVNALLLGDSALYLCASSSNLASVGTGELFFGEGSRLTVL.

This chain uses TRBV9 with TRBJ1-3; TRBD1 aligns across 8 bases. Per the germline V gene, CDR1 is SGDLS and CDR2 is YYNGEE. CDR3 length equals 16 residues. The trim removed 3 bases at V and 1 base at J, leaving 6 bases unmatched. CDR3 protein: CASSETTGASGNTIYF. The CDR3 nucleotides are TGTGCCAGCAGCGAAACGACAGGGGCTTCTGGAAACACCATATATTTT.

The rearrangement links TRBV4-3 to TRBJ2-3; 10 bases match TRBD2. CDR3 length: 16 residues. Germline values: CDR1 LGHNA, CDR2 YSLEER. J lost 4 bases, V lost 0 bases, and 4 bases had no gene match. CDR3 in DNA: TGCGCCAGCAGCCAAGATGGGGGACTAGCGCCAGATACGCAGTATTTT. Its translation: CASSQDGGLAPDTQYF.

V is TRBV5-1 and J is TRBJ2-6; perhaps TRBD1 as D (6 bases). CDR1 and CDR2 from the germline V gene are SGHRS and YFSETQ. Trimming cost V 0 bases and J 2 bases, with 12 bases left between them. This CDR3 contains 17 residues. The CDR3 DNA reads TGCGCCAGCAGCTTGGAGGCAGGGGTCCCTGGGGCCAACGTCCTGACTTTC. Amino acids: CASSLEAGVPGANVLTF.

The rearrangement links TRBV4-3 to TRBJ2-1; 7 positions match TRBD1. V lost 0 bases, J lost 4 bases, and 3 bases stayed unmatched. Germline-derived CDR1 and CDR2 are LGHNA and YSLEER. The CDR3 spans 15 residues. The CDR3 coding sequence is TGCGCCAGCAGCCAAGAGGACAGGAGATACAATGAGCAGTTCTTC. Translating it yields CASSQEDRRYNEQFF.

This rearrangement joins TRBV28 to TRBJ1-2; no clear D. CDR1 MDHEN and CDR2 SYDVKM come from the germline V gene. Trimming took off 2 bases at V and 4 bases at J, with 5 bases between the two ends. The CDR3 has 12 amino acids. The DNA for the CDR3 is TGTGCCAGCAGTTTAACAGTCTATGGCTACACCTTC. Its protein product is CASSLTVYGYTF.

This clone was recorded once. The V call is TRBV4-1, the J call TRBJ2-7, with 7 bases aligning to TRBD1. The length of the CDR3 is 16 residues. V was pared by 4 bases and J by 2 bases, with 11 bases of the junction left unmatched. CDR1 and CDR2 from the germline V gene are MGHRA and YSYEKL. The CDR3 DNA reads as TGCGCCAGCAGCCCCCCTCCGGGACAGTCAACCTACGAGCAGTACTTC. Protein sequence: CASSPPPGQSTYEQYF.

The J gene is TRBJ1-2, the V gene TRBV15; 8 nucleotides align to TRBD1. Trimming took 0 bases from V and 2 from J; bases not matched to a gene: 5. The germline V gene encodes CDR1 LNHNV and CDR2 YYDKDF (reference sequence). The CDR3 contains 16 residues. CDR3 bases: TGTGCCACCAGCAGAGATAGACAGGGGAAGAACTATGGCTACACCTTC. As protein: CATSRDRQGKNYGYTF.

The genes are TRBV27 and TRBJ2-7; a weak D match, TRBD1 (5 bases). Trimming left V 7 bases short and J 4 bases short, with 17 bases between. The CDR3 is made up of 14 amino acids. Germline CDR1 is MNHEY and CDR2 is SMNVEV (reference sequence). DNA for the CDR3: TGTGCCAGCACCACGACAGACGGAAAGTACGAGCAGTACTTC. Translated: CASTTTDGKYEQYF.

CDR3 residues: CASSSTGGYGYTF. CDR3 bases: TGTGCCAGCAGCTCAACAGGGGGATATGGCTACACCTTC. The V and J genes are TRBV7-8 and TRBJ1-2; 8 bases line up with TRBD1. The CDR3 consists of 13 residues. Germline CDR1 and CDR2: SGHVS and FQNEAQ. V was clipped by 4 bases and J by 5 bases; unmatched bases: 3. The variable domain in full, completed from reference TRBV7-8 and TRBJ1-2, reads GAGVSQSPRYKVAKRGQDVALRCDPISGHVSLFWYQQALGQGPEFLTYFQNEAQLDKSGLPSDRFFAERPEGSVSTLKIQRTQQEDSAVYLCASSSTGGYGYTFGSGTRLTVV.

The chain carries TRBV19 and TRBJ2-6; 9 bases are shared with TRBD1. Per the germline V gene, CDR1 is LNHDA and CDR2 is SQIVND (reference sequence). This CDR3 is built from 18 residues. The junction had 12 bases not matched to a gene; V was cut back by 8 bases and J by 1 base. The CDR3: CASFTTGQGVSGANVLTF. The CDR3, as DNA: TGTGCCAGTTTTACGACGGGACAGGGAGTATCTGGGGCCAACGTCCTGACTTTC.

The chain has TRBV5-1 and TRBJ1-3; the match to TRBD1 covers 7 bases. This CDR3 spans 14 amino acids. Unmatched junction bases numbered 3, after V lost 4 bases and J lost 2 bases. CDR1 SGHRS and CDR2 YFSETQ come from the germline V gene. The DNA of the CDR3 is TGCGCCAGCAGCCCCACAGGGGCTGGAAACACCATATATTTT. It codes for CASSPTGAGNTIYF.

The CDR3 sequence: CASSFLGSSYEQYF. The CDR3 nucleotides are TGTGCCAGCAGCTTCCTGGGGAGCTCCTACGAGCAGTACTTC. V usage is TRBV5-6 and J usage is TRBJ2-7, with a possible D match to TRBD2 (5 bases). The CDR3 sequence is 14 residues long. Germline CDR1 SGHDT, CDR2 YYEEEE. Trimming took off 2 bases at V and 0 bases at J, with 9 bases between the two ends.

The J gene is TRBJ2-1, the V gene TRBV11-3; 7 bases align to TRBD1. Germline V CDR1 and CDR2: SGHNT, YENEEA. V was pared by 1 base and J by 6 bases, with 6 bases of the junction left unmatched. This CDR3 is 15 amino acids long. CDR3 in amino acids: CASSLVRTGLNEQFF. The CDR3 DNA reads TGTGCCAGCAGCTTAGTTCGGACAGGTCTCAATGAGCAGTTCTTC.

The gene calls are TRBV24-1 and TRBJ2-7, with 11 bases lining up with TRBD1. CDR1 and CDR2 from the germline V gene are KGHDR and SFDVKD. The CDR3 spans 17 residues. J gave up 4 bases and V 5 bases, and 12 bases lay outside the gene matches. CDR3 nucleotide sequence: TGTGCCACCAGTGGCTCCACGTTCGGGGACAGGGGGTACGAGCAGTACTTC. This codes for CATSGSTFGDRGYEQYF.

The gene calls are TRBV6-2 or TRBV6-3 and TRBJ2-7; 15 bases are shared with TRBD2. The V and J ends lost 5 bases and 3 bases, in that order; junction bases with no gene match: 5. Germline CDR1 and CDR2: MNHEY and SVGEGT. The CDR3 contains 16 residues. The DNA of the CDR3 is TGTGCCAGCAGTGGTCCGGGACTAGCGGGGGGCTACGAGCAGTACTTC. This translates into CASSGPGLAGGYEQYF.

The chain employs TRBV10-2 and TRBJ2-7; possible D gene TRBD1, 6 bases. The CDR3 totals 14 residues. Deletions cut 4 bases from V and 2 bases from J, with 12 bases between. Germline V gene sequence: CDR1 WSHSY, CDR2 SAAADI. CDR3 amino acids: CASSGQGIAYEQYF. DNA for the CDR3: TGCGCCAGCAGTGGGCAGGGGATTGCCTACGAGCAGTACTTC.

As DNA, the CDR3 is TGTGCCACCAGTGACCAACAGGGTTCTGGGGCCAACGTCCTGACTTTC. It is translated as CATSDQQGSGANVLTF. V is TRBV24-1 and J is TRBJ2-6; weak D call: TRBD1 (6 bases). The V and J ends lost 4 bases and 1 base respectively, with 10 bases between them. Germline V gene sequence: CDR1 KGHDR, CDR2 SFDVKD. The length of the CDR3 is 16 residues.

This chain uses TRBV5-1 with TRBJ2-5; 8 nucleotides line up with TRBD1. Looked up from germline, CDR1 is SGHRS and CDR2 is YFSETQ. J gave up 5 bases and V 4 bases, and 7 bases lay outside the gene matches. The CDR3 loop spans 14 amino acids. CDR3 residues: CASSTGTGRETQYF. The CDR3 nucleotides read TGCGCCAGCAGCACCGGGACAGGAAGGGAGACCCAGTACTTC.

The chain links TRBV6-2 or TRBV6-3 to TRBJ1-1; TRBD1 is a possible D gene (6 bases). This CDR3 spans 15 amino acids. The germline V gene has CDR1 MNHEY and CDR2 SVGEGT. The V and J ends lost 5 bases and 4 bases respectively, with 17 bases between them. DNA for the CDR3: TGTGCCAGCAGTGACACAGGGTATGGCCTCACTGAAGCTTTCTTT. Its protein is CASSDTGYGLTEAFF.

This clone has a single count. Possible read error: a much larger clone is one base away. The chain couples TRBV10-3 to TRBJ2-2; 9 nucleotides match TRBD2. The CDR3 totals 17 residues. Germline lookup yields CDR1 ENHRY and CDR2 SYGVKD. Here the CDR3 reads CAVRETLAGANTGELFF. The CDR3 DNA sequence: TGTGCCGTCAGGGAAACACTAGCGGGCGCGAACACCGGGGAGCTGTTTTTT.

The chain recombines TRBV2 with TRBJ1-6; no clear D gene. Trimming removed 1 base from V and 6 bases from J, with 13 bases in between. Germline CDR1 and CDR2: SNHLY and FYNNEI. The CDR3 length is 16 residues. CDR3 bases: TGTGCCAGCAGTGAAGGGGGAAGCGGTCTTAATTCACCCCTCCACTTT. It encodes CASSEGGSGLNSPLHF. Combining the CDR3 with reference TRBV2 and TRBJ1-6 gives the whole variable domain EPEVTQTPSHQVTQMGQEVILRCVPISNHLYFYWYRQILGQKVEFLVSFYNNEISEKSEIFDDQFSVERPDGSNFTLKIRSTKLEDSAMYFCASSEGGSGLNSPLHFGNGTRLTVT.

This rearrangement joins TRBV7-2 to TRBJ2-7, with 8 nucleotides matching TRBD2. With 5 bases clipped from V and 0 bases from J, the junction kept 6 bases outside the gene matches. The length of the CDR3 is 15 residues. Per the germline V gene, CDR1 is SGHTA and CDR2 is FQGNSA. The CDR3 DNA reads TGTGCCAGCAGCCCCCGGGGGGGCAACTCCTACGAGCAGTACTTC. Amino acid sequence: CASSPRGGNSYEQYF.

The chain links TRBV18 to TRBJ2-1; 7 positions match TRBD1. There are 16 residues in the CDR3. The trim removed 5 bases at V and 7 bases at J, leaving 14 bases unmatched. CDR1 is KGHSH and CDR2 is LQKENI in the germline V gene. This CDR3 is CASSTSPGQIQNEQFF. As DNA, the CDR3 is TGTGCCAGCTCAACCTCTCCGGGACAGATTCAAAATGAGCAGTTCTTC.

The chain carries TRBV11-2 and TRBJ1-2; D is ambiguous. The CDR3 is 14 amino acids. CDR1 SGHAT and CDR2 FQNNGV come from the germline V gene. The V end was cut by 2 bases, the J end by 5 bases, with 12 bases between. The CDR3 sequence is CASSLTDGLYGYTF. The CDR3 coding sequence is TGTGCCAGCAGCTTAACTGACGGGTTGTATGGCTACACCTTC.

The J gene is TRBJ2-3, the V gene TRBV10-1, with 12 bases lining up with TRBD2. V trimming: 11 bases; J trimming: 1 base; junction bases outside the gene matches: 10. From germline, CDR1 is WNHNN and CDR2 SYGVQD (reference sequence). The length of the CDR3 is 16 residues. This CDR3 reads CAPTGLAGGCTDTQYF. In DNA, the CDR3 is TGCGCCCCGACCGGGCTAGCGGGGGGGTGCACAGATACGCAGTATTTT.